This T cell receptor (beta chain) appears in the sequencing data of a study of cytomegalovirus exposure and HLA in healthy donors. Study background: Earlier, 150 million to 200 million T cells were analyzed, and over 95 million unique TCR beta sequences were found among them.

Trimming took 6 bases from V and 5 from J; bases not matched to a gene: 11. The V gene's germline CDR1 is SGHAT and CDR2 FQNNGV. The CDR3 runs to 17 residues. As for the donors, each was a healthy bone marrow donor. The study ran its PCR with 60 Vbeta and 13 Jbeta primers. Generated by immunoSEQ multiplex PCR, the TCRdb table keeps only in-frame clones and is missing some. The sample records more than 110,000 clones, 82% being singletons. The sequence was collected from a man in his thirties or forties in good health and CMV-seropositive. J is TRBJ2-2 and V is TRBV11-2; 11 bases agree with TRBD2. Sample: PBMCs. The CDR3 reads CASSIDRLAGGTGELFF. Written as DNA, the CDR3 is TGTGCCAGCAGTATCGATCGGCTAGCGGGGGGTACCGGGGAGCTGTTTTTT.